This T cell receptor (beta chain) derives from a study of blood T cells in healthy people across ages. Whole-study results and caveats: Observed TCR beta diversity per million T cells went down as age went up. This fall followed a roughly linear course with age. Calculation of diversity from one million T cells yielded estimates considered to be underestimates.

Primers used in a second PCR of roughly 6 to 12 cycles were a sample-barcoded 5' primer and a J-beta primer mix. TCRdb re-derived calls from the 5' RACE reads in MiXCR, one entry per CDR3 protein. Among about 1.7 million distinct CDR3 sequences, roughly 28% were seen once, and the ten largest hold more than 6%. The sample holds many counts of this clonotype. No antigen is known for it. The CDR3 has 13 residues. Trimming removed 6 bases from V and 4 bases from J; junction bases left unmatched: 4. J is TRBJ2-5 and V is TRBV12-3 or TRBV12-4; 8 positions agree with TRBD2. The material sequenced was blood. The clonotype originates from a woman aged 30 to 39 in good health. CDR3 DNA sequence: TGTGCCAGCAGATCGGGGGGGCGAGAGACCCAGTACTTC. Protein product: CASRSGGRETQYF.